What follows is one TCR beta chain and its context. The data belong to a study of blood T cell repertoires in COVID-19. TCRdb keeps only in-frame clones here, not all; method: immunoSEQ multiplex PCR. The sample includes about 200,000 clones, 65% to 90% seen only once; the top ten take 3% to 4.5%. V lost 4 bases, J lost 5 bases, and 12 bases lay in between. This CDR3 spans 14 amino acids. Germline CDR1 is SGHNT and CDR2 is YYREEE (reference sequence). Residents of 24 US areas, aged 18 to 89 years, made up the participants. Clinical history reported by participants formed the basis on which cohorts were assigned.

The material sequenced was PBMCs or T cells enriched from blood (not recorded which). The rearrangement links TRBV5-4 to TRBJ2-2, with D possibly matching TRBD2 (5 bases). This clonotype originated in a woman aged 40-49 years with acute COVID-19. The DNA of the CDR3 is TGTGCCAGCAGCCCGGACTTATTAACCGGGGAGCTGTTTTTT. Its translation: CASSPDLLTGELFF. Based on the CDR3 plus reference TRBV5-4 and TRBJ2-2, the full variable domain is ETGVTQSPTHLIKTRGQQVTLRCSSQSGHNTVSWYQQALGQGPQFIFQYYREEENGRGNFPPRFSGLQFPNYSSELNVNALELDDSALYLCASSPDLLTGELFFGEGSRLTVL.